This T cell receptor (beta chain) was documented in a study of shared clonotypes between healthy human individuals. Overall study: Aged between 18 and 49, the donors were a couple of women and three men. Three CD4 naive, three CD4 memory, two CD8 naive and one CD8 memory plate were used per donor. Study-level points and caveats: Donor scarcity curtailed the genetic and exposure-history diversity represented herein. It was only blood that was sampled, and tissue repertoires likely differ.

Only in-frame clones appear in the TCRdb table, and some are missing; sequencing was by immunoSEQ multiplex PCR. The sample includes about 600,000 clones, 95% to 98% of them seen just once. About this clone: The antigen is unknown.

There are 14 residues in the CDR3. The specimen was naive CD4+ T cells sorted from blood. Described subset: CD45RA+ positively selected. The sequence derives from a woman between 25 and 40 years old in good health. This chain links TRBV21-1 with TRBJ1-5. TRBV21-1 has pseudogene status. CDR3 coding DNA: TGTGCCAGCAGCAAAGTTAAAGGCAATCAGCCCCAGCATTTT. Protein sequence: CASSKVKGNQPQHF.